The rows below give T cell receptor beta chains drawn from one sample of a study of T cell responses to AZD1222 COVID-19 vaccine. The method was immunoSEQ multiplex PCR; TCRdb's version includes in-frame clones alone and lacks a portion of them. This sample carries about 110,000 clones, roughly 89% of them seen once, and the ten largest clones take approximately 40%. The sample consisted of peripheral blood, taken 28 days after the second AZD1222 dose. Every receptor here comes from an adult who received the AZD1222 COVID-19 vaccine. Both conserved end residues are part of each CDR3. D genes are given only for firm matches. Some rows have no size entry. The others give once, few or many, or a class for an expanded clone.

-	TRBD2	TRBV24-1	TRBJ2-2	TGTGCCACCAGTGATTGGGGGACTAGCGGGGGAACCGGGGAGCTGTTTTTT	CATSDWGTSGGTGELFF
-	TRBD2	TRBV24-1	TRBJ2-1	TGTGCCACCAGTGACACGATTCTAGCGGGACTATACAATGAGCAGTTCTTC	CATSDTILAGLYNEQFF
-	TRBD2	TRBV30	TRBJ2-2	TGTGCCTGGAGTAAAATCCGGACTAGCTGGGCCGGGGAGCTGTTTTTT	CAWSKIRTSWAGELFF
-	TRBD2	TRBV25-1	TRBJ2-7	TGTGCCAGCAGTATAGCGGGATCCTACGAGCAGTACTTC	CASSIAGSYEQYF
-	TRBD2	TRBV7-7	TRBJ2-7	TGTGCCAGCAGCTCCGGACTAGCGGAAACCTACGAGCAGTACTTC	CASSSGLAETYEQYF
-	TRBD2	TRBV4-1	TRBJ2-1	TGCGCCAGCAGCCACGGGACTAGCTTCGACGAGCAGTTCTTC	CASSHGTSFDEQFF
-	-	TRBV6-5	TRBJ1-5	TGTGCCAGCAGTTACCGGCGTAATCAGCCCCAGCATTTT	CASSYRRNQPQHF
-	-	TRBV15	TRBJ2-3	TGTGCCACCAGCAGAGATTACCCGGATACGCAGTATTTT	CATSRDYPDTQYF
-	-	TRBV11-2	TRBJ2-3	TGTGCCAGCACTGCCTCACCGGGACCTCCCGCAGATACGCAGTATTTT	CASTASPGPPADTQYF
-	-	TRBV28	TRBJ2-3	TGTGCCAGCGCTGCGAGCACAGATACGCAGTATTTT	CASAASTDTQYF
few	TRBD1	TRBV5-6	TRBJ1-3	TGTGCCAGCAGTTTTTCGACAGGGGCGAGAAACACCATATATTTT	CASSFSTGARNTIYF
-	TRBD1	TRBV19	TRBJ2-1	TGTGCCAGTAGTGCCCGGGACAGGGGGCGTATCGGTGAGCAGTTCTTC	CASSARDRGRIGEQFF
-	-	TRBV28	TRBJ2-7	TGTGCCAGCAGTACGGGGGCTAGCGTAAGCTACGAGCAGTACTTC	CASSTGASVSYEQYF
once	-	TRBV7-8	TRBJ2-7	TGTGCCAGCAGCTTAGCGGTTGGGACCTATGGCGAGCAGTACTTC	CASSLAVGTYGEQYF
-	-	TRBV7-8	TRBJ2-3	TGTGCCAGCAGTAACAGCGGGACAGATACGCAGTATTTT	CASSNSGTDTQYF
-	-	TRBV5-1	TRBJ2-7	TGCGCCAGCGGGCCTGGGCTGACCTACGAGCAGTACTTC	CASGPGLTYEQYF
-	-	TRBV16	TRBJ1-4	TGTGCCAGCAGCCGAGACGGAGCAACTAATGAAAAACTGTTTTTT	CASSRDGATNEKLFF